This T cell receptor (beta chain) originates from a study of T-cell reconstitution after alpha-beta-depleted transplantation in children. Study observations and caveats: Several hundred rapidly expanded clones from non-depleted graft cells reportedly supplied alpha-beta T cells about two months post-transplant.

The TCRbeta library incorporated unique molecular identifiers. Each CDR3 protein gets one entry after TCRdb re-called the PCR reads with MiXCR. The table has some 200,000 distinct CDR3 sequences, roughly 6.5% seen once; the top ten hold under 6%. Many counts were recorded for this clonotype. Its antigen is unidentified. This CDR3 is built from 13 residues. The V gene's germline CDR1 is DFQATT and CDR2 SNEGSKA (reference sequence). The V segment lost 4 bases and the J segment 3 bases; nucleotides outside the gene matches: 3. This clonotype was sampled from a girl under three years old with combined immunodeficiency, due to receive a stem cell transplant. This sample comprised PBMCs, obtained before TCRalphabeta/CD19-depleted stem cell transplant. The chain recombines TRBV20-1 with TRBJ2-7, with 10 bases matching TRBD1. The CDR3 coding sequence is TGCAGTGCTACGGGGACAGGGGTCTACGAGCAGTACTTC. It is translated as CSATGTGVYEQYF.